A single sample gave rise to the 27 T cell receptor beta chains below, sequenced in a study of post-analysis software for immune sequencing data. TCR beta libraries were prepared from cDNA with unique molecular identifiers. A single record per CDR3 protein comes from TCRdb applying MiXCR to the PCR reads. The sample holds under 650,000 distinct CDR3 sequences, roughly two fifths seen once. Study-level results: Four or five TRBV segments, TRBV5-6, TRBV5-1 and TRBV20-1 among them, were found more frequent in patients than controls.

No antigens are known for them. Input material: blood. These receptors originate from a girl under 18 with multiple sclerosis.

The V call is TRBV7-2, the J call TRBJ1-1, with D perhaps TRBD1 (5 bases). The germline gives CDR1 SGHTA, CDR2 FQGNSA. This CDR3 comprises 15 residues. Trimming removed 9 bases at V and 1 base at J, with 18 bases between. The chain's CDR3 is CASRGATMRNTEAFF. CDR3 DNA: TGTGCCAGTAGAGGGGCAACTATGAGGAACACTGAAGCTTTCTTT.

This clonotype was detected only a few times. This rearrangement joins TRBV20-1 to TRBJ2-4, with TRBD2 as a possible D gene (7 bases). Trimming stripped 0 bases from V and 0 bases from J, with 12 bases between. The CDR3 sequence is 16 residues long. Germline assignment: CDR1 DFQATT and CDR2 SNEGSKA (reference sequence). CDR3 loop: CSARDEGEGAKNIQYF. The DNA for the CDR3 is TGCAGTGCTAGAGACGAGGGGGAGGGAGCCAAAAACATTCAGTACTTC.

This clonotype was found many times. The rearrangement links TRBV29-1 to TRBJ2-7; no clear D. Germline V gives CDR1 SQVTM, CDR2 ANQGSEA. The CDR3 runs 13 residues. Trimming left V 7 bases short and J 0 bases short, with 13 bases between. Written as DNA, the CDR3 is TGCAGCGCCTCTGCGATCAGCTCCTACGAGCAGTACTTC. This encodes CSASAISSYEQYF.

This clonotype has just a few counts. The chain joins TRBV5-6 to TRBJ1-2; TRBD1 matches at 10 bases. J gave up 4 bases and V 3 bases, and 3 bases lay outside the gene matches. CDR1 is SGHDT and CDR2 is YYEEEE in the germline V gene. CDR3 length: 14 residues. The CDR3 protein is CASSSGTGAYGYTF. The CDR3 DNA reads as TGTGCCAGCAGCTCTGGGACAGGGGCCTATGGCTACACCTTC.

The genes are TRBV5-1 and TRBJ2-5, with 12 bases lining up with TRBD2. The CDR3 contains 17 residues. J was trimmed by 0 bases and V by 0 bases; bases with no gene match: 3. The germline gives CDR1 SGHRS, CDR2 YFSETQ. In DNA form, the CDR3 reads TGCGCCAGCAGCTTGGGACTAGCGGGAGTCTACCAAGAGACCCAGTACTTC. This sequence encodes CASSLGLAGVYQETQYF.

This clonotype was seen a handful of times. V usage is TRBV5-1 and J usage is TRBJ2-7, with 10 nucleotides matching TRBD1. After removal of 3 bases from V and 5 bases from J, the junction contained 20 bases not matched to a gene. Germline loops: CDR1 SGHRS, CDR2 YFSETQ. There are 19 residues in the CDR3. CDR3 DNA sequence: TGCGCCAGCAGCTCGGATCCGGGACAGGGGTTCGGTTTTGAGGACGAGCAGTACTTC. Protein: CASSSDPGQGFGFEDEQYF.

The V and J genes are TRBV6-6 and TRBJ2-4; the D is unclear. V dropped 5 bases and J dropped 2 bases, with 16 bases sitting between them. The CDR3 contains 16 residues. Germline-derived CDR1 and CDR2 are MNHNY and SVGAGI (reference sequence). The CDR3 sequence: CASSNGPGRSKNIQYF. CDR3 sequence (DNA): TGTGCCAGCAGTAACGGTCCTGGACGGTCCAAAAACATTCAGTACTTC.

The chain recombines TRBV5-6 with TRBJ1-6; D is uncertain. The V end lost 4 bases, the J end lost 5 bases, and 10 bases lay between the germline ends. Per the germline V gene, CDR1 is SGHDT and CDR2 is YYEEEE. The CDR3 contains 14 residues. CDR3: CASSLVHDNSPLHF. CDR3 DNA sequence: TGTGCCAGCAGCCTAGTACACGATAATTCACCCCTCCACTTT.

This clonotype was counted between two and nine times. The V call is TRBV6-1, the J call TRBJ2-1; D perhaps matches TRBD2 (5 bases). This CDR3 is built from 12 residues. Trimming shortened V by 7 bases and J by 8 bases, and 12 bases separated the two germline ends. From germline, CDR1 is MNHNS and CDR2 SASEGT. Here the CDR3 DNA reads TGTGCCAGCACCCTCGCCGGGGATGAGCAGTTCTTC. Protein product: CASTLAGDEQFF.

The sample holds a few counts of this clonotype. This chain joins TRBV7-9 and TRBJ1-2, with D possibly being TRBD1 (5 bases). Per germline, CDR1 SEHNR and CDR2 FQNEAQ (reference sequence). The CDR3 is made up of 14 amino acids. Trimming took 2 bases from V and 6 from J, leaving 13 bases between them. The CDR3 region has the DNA TGTGCCAGCAGCTTACATTCCAGGGCGGATGGCTACACCTTC. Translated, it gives CASSLHSRADGYTF.

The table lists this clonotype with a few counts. CDR3 DNA: TGTGCCATCAGTGAGTCGACTAGCAGGGCCTACGAGCAGTACTTC. Translating it yields CAISESTSRAYEQYF. The rearrangement uses TRBV10-3 and TRBJ2-7; TRBD2 aligns across 7 bases. The CDR3 runs to 15 residues. The ends lost 0 bases at V and 2 bases at J; junction bases unmatched: 4. Germline V gene sequence: CDR1 ENHRY, CDR2 SYGVKD.

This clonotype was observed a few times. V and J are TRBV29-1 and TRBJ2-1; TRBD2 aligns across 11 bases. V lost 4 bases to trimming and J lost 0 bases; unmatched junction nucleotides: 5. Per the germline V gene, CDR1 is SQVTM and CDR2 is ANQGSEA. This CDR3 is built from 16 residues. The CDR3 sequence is CSVGGTSGSSYNEQFF. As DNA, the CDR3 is TGCAGCGTTGGAGGGACTAGCGGTAGCTCCTACAATGAGCAGTTCTTC.

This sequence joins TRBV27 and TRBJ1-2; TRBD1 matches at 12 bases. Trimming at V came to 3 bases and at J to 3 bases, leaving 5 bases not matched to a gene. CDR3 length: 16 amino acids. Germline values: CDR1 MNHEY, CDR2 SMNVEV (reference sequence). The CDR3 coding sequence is TGTGCCAGCAGTTTTTCGGGACAGGGGGCTGACTATGGCTACACCTTC. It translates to CASSFSGQGADYGYTF.

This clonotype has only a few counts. Here the CDR3 DNA reads TGCGCCAGCAGTGAGTCCAAAGGAGGTCAGCCCCAGCATTTT. Its protein is CASSESKGGQPQHF. This rearrangement joins TRBV10-2 to TRBJ1-5; no definite D call. Trimming stripped 0 bases from V and 6 bases from J, with 9 bases between. CDR1 is WSHSY, CDR2 SAAADI, per germline. The CDR3 runs to 14 residues.

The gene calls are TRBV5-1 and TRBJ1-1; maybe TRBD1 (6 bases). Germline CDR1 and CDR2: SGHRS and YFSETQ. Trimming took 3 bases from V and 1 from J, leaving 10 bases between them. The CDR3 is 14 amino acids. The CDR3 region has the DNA TGCGCCAGCAGCTCGGGGGGCGAGAACACTGAAGCTTTCTTT. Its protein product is CASSSGGENTEAFF.

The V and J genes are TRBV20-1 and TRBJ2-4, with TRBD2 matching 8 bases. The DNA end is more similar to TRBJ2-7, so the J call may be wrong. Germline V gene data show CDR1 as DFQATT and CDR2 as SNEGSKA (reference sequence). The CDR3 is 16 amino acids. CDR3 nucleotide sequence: TGCAGTGCTAGTCCCCTTCAAGCGGGGGACTCACTCGAGCAGTACTTC. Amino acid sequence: CSASPLQAGDSLEQYF.

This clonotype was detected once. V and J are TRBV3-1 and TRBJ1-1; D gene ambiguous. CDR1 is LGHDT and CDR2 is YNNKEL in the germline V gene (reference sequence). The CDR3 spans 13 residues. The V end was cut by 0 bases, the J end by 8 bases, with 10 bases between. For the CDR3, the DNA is TGTGCCAGCAGCCAAGATTATCCCCAAGAAGCTTTCTTT. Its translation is CASSQDYPQEAFF.

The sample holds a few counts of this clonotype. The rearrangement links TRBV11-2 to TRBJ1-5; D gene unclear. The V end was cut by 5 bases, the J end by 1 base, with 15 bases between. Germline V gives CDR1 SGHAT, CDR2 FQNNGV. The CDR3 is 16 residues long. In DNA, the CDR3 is TGTGCCAGCAGCCCCCTCCGGGGTACGAGCAATCAGCCCCAGCATTTT. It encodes CASSPLRGTSNQPQHF.

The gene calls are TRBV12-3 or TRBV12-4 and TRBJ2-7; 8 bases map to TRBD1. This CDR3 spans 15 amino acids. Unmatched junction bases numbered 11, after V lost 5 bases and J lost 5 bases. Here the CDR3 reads CASSPGQGTADEQYF. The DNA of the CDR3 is TGTGCCAGCAGTCCCGGACAGGGAACAGCTGACGAGCAGTACTTC.

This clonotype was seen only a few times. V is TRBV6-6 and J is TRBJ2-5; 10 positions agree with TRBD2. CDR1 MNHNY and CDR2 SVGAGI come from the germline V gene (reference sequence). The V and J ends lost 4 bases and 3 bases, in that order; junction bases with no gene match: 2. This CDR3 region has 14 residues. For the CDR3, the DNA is TGTGCCAGCAGTTGGAGCGGGGGGGAAGAGACCCAGTACTTC. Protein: CASSWSGGEETQYF.

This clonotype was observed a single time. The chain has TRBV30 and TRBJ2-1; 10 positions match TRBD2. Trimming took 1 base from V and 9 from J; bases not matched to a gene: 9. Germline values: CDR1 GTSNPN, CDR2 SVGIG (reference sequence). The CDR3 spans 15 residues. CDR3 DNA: TGTGCCTGGAGTGCCCCTAGCGGGAGAAGCAGTGAGCAGTTCTTC. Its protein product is CAWSAPSGRSSEQFF. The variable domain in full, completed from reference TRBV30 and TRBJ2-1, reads SQTIHQWPATLVQPVGSPLSLECTVEGTSNPNLYWYRQAAGRGLQLLFYSVGIGQISSEVPQNLSASRPQDRQFILSSKKLLLSDSGFYLCAWSAPSGRSSEQFFGPGTRLTVL.

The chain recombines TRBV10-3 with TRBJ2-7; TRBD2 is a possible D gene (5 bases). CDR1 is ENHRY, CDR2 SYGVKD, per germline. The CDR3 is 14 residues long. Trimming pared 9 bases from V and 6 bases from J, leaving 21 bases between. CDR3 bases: TGTGCCATTGGAGGCGTGGGTAACATCCCCGAGCAGTACTTC. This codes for CAIGGVGNIPEQYF.

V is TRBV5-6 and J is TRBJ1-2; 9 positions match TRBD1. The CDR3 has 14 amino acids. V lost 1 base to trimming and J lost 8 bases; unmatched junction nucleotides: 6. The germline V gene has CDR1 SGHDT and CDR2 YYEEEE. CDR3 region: CASSLRTGVYGYTF. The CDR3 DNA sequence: TGTGCCAGCAGCTTGAGGACAGGGGTCTACGGCTACACCTTC. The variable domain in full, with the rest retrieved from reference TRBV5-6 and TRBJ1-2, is DAGVTQSPTHLIKTRGQQVTLRCSPKSGHDTVSWYQQALGQGPQFIFQYYEEEERQRGNFPDRFSGHQFPNYSSELNVNALLLGDSALYLCASSLRTGVYGYTFGSGTRLTVV.

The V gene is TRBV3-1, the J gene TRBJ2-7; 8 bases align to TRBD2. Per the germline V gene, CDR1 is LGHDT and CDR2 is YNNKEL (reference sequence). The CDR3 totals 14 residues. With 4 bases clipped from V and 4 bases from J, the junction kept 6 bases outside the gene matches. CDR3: CASSPGGGRYEQYF. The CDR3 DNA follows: TGTGCCAGCAGCCCAGGAGGCGGGAGGTACGAGCAGTACTTC.

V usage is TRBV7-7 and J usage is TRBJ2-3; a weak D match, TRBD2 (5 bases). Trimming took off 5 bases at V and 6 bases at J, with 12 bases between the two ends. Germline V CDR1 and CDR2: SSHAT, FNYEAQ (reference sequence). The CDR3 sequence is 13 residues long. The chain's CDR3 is CASSPLRRDTQYF. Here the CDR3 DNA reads TGTGCCAGCAGCCCCCTGAGGAGGGATACGCAGTATTTT.

The CDR3 region is CSARDPGTGETGELFF. The CDR3 DNA reads as TGCAGTGCTAGAGACCCCGGGACAGGGGAAACCGGGGAGCTGTTTTTT. The chain combines TRBV20-1 with TRBJ2-2; the match to TRBD1 covers 10 bases. J was trimmed by 5 bases and V by 0 bases; bases with no gene match: 6. The CDR3 covers 16 residues. Germline CDR1 DFQATT, CDR2 SNEGSKA (reference sequence).

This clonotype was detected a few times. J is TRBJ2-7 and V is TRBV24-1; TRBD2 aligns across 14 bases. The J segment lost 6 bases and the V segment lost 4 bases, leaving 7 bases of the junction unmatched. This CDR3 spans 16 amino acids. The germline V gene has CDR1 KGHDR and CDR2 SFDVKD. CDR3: CATSDAGLAGGSEQYF. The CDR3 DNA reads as TGTGCCACCAGTGACGCCGGACTAGCGGGAGGATCCGAGCAGTACTTC.